The 2 T cell receptor beta chains below come from one sample, sequenced in a study of control samples from healthy donors and cancer patients. Generated by immunoSEQ multiplex PCR, the TCRdb table keeps only in-frame clones and is missing some. The sample has some 120,000 clones, just over 90% seen once. Input material: blood. Receptor source: a woman between 18 and 30 years old in good health.

The chain joins TRBV7-2 to TRBJ2-1, with D possibly TRBD2 on 5 matching bases. Germline CDR1 and CDR2: SGHTA and FQGNSA. The CDR3 extends over 13 amino acids. Trimming cost V 5 bases and J 7 bases, with 12 bases left between them. The CDR3 DNA sequence: TGTGCCAGCAGCCCTAGCCCCTTTAATGAGCAGTTCTTC. Translating gives CASSPSPFNEQFF.

The rearrangement joins TRBV18 to TRBJ1-1; D gene unclear. This CDR3 has 15 residues. V dropped 2 bases and J dropped 1 base, with 11 bases sitting between them. Germline CDR1 and CDR2: KGHSH and LQKENI. The CDR3 region is CASSPGVRSNTEAFF. The CDR3 coding sequence is TGTGCCAGCTCACCAGGCGTGAGGTCGAACACTGAAGCTTTCTTT.